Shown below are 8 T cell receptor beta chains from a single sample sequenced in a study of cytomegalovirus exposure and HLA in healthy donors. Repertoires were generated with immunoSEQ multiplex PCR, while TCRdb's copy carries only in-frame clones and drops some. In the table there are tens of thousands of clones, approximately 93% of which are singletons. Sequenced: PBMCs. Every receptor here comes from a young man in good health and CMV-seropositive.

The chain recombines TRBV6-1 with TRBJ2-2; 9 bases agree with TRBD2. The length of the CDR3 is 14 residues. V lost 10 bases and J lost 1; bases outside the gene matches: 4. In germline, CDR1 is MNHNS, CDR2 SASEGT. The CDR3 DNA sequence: TGTGCCACCGGACTAGCGTGGAACACCGGGGAGCTGTTTTTT. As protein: CATGLAWNTGELFF.

This CDR3 is CASSYSGGSGEKLFF. The CDR3 nucleotides read TGTGCCAGCAGTTACTCCGGGGGGTCAGGAGAAAAACTGTTTTTT. The V call is TRBV6-5, the J call TRBJ1-4; TRBD1 is a possible D gene (5 bases). CDR3 length: 15 amino acids. V was clipped by 0 bases and J by 8 bases, with 13 bases between them. Germline-derived CDR1 and CDR2 are MNHEY and SVGAGI.

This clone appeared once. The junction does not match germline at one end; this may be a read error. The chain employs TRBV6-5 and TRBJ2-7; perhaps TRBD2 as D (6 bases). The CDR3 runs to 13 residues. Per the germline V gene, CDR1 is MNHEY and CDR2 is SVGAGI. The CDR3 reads CASSYSASEEQYF. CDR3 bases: TGTGCCAGCAGTTACTCCGCTAGCGAGGAGCAATACTTC.

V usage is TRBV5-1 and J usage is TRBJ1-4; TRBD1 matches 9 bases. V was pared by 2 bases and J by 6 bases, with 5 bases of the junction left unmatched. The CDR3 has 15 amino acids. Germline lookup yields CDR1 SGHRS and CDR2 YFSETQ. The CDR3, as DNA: TGCGCCAGCAGCTTACGACAGGGGGTGGATGAAAAACTGTTTTTT. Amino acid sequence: CASSLRQGVDEKLFF.

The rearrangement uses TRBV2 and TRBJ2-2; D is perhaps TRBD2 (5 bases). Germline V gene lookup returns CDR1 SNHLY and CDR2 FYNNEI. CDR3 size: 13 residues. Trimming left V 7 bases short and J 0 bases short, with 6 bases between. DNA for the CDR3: TGTGCCAGCATCGGGACGAACACCGGGGAGCTGTTTTTT. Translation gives CASIGTNTGELFF.

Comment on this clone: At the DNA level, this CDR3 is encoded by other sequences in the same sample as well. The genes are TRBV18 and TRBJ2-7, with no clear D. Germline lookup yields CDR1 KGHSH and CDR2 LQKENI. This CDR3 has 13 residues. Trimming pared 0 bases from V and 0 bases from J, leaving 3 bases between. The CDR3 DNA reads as TGTGCCAGCTCACCACCGAGCTCCTACGAGCAGTACTTC. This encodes CASSPPSSYEQYF.

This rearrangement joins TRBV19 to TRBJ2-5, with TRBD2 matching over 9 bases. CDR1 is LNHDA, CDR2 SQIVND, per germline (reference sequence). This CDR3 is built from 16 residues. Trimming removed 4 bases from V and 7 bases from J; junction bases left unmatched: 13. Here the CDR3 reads CASSRYSGSDLGTQYF. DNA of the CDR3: TGTGCCAGTAGTAGATATAGCGGGAGCGATCTCGGGACCCAGTACTTC.

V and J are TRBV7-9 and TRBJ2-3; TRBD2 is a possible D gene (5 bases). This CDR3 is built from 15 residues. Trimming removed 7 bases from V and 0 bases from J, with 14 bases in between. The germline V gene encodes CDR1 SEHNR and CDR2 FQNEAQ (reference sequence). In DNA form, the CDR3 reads TGTGCCAGCACCCCACCTCGGACTAGCACAGATACGCAGTATTTT. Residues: CASTPPRTSTDTQYF.